This record concerns one T cell receptor beta chain sequence. Its cognate antigen is unknown. The data derive from a study of OX40 agonist ivuxolimab in advanced cancers. Broader study findings: Dosing at 0.1 to 3.0 mg/kg was accompanied by clonal expansion of CD4+ and CD8+ blood T cells by week 6.

Autoimmune disease history or systemic immunosuppression led to patients being barred. The ends were cut back, 5 bases at V and 11 bases at J, with 10 bases in the middle. CDR3 length equals 11 residues. Germline V CDR1 and CDR2: SGHVS, FQNEAQ. The protocol was immunoSEQ multiplex PCR, while the TCRdb copy is restricted to in-frame clones and leaves out a portion. The sample consists of just over 80,000 clones, 70% to 90% of them appearing once. The source was CD4+ or CD8+ T cells sorted from blood, collected in a trial of the OX40 agonist ivuxolimab. The TCR originated in an adult with an advanced solid tumor such as melanoma, head and neck, liver or kidney cancer. This chain joins TRBV7-8 and TRBJ1-5, with D maybe TRBD1 (5 bases). CDR3: CASSLGGAQHF. The CDR3 bases are TGTGCCAGCAGCCTCGGGGGGGCCCAGCATTTT.